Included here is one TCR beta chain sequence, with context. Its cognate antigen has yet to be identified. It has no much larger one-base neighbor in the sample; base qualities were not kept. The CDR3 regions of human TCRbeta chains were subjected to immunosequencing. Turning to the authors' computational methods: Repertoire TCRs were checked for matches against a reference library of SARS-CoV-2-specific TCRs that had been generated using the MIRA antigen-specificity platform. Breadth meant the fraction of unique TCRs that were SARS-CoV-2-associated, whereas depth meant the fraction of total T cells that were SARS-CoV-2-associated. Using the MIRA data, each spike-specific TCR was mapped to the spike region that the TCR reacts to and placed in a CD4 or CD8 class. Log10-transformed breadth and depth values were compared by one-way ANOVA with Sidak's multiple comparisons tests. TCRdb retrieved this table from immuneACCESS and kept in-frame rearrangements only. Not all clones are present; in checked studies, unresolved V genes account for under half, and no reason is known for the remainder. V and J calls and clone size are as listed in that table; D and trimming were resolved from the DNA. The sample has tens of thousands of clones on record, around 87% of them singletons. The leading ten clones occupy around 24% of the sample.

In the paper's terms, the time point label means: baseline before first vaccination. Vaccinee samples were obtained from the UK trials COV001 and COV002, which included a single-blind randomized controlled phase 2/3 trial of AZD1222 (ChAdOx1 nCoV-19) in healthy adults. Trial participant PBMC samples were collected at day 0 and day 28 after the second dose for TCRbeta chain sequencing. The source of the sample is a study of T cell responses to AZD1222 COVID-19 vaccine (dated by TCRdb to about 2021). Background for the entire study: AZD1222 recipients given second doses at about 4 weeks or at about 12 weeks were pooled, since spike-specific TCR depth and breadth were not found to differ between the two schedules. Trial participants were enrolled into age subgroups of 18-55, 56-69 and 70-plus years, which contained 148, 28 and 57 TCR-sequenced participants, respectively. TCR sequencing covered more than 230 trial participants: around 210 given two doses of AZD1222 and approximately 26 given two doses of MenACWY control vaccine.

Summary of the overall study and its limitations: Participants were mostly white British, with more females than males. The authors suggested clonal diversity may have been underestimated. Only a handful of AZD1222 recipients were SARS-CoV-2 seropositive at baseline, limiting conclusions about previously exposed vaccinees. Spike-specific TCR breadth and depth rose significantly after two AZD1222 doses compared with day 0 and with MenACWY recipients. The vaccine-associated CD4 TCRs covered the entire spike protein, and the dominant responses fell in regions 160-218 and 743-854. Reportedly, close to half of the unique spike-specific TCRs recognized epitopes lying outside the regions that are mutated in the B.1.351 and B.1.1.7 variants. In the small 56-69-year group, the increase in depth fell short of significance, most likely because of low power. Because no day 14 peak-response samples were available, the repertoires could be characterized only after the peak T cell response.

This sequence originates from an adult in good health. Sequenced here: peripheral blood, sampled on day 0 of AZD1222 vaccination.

The encoded CDR3 is CASSDGGPVRGGYTF. The base sequence is TGTGCCAGCAGTGATGGGGGCCCGGTTCGTGGGGGCTACACCTTC. The chain was built from TRBV6-1 and TRBJ1-2, and possibly TRBD1, on 6 matching bases. Including the terminal cysteine and phenylalanine, the CDR3 comprises 15 residues. The retained sequence is limited to the CDR3, 45 bases, with the frame set at the first base. The junction carries 19 bases between V and J, which are trimmed by 3 bases and 8 bases respectively. CDR1 and CDR2 are drawn from the germline V gene: MNHNS, SASEGT.